These 8 T cell receptor beta chains originate from one sample sequenced in a study of blood T cell repertoires in COVID-19. The data were produced by immunoSEQ multiplex PCR, yet TCRdb's version contains in-frame clones alone and is incomplete. The sample consists of tens of thousands of clones, 65% to 90% of them appearing once. Sequenced material: peripheral blood. The receptors come from a human donor in a cohort sampled during active COVID-19.

The rearrangement links TRBV28 to TRBJ2-4; 7 positions match TRBD1. Germline trimming cut 6 bases from V and 4 bases from J; bases unmatched to any gene: 6. The CDR3 loop spans 14 amino acids. Germline loops: CDR1 MDHEN, CDR2 SYDVKM. The CDR3 coding sequence is TGTGCCAGCAGGCCGACAGGGAGTAAAAACATTCAGTACTTC. Amino acid sequence: CASRPTGSKNIQYF.

This chain uses TRBV4-3 with TRBJ2-7; 10 bases map to TRBD1. Trimming took 4 bases from V and 4 from J; bases not matched to a gene: 7. The CDR3 totals 15 residues. Germline-derived CDR1 and CDR2 are LGHNA and YSLEER. CDR3 coding DNA: TGCGCCAGCAGCCGGTGGGGACAGGGGTCTTACGAGCAGTACTTC. Its translation: CASSRWGQGSYEQYF.

The V and J genes are TRBV5-4 and TRBJ1-5, with TRBD1 as a possible D gene (5 bases). Germline values: CDR1 SGHNT, CDR2 YYREEE (reference sequence). The V gene lost 4 bases and the J gene lost 1 base, with 9 bases spanning the gap. The CDR3 totals 14 residues. This CDR3 is CASSQGLSNQPQHF. The CDR3 bases are TGTGCCAGCAGCCAGGGCCTGAGCAATCAGCCCCAGCATTTT.

This clone came up once. The gene calls are TRBV28 and TRBJ1-3; possibly TRBD1 for D (6 bases). The CDR3 extends over 16 amino acids. Germline-derived CDR1 and CDR2 are MDHEN and SYDVKM. V was shortened by 2 bases and J by 1 base, with 12 bases between the two germline ends. The CDR3 region has the DNA TGTGCCAGCAGTTTAAAGAGGGGGTTATCTGGAAACACCATATATTTT. Its protein is CASSLKRGLSGNTIYF.

This clone was picked up one time. The V and J genes are TRBV4-3 and TRBJ1-4; 9 nucleotides align to TRBD1. CDR3 size: 16 residues. Germline V lookup: CDR1 LGHNA, CDR2 YSLEER. V shed 4 bases, J shed 0 bases, and the junction held 3 bases outside the gene matches. The CDR3 sequence is CASSRDRVATNEKLFF. The CDR3 bases are TGCGCCAGCAGCCGGGACAGGGTTGCAACTAATGAAAAACTGTTTTTT.

The gene calls are TRBV30 and TRBJ1-1; TRBD1 is a possible D gene (5 bases). Germline CDR1 GTSNPN, CDR2 SVGIG (reference sequence). This CDR3 has 13 amino acids. Deletions cut 3 bases from V and 3 bases from J, with 11 bases between. The CDR3 loop is CAWSRGGDTEAFF. The DNA of the CDR3 is TGTGCCTGGAGCCGGGGAGGGGACACTGAAGCTTTCTTT.

The chain combines TRBV18 with TRBJ1-4; D gene unclear. Germline V gene sequence: CDR1 KGHSH, CDR2 LQKENI. The CDR3 has 14 amino acids. Trimming stripped 3 bases from V and 0 bases from J, with 5 bases between. The CDR3 DNA reads TGTGCCAGCTCACCCTATGCAACTAATGAAAAACTGTTTTTT. Protein: CASSPYATNEKLFF.

This rearrangement joins TRBV29-1 to TRBJ2-3; D gene ambiguous. CDR3 length: 13 residues. Germline V gene sequence: CDR1 SQVTM, CDR2 ANQGSEA. Between the trimmed V and J ends, which lost 3 bases and 3 bases, there was a span of 10 bases. The CDR3 DNA sequence: TGCAGCGTTGATAGAGGTCAGACAGATACGCAGTATTTT. Protein sequence: CSVDRGQTDTQYF.